The 20 T cell receptor beta chains below come from one sample, sequenced in a study of T cell repertoires in cytomegalovirus infection. No antigens are known for them. TCRdb itself ran the reads through MiXCR, one entry per CDR3 protein. The sample consists of approximately 1,000,000 distinct CDR3 sequences, less than 35% of them appearing once. The source was cultured CD8+ T cells from PBMCs, collected from culture after CMV antigen stimulation. Source of these receptors: a human donor in good health (CMV status not recorded). Some clones in this sample may be carry-over from other donors' samples.

Comments on this clonotype: It may be a read error: a sequence one base away is much more abundant. The rearrangement uses TRBV12-3 or TRBV12-4 and TRBJ1-1; a weak D match, TRBD1 (5 bases). The CDR3 runs to 18 residues. V was pared by 3 bases and J by 0 bases, with 20 bases between. CDR3 sequence reads: CASSFGAADPLMNTEAFF. CDR3 nucleotides: TGTGCCAGCAGTTTTGGGGCAGCAGACCCCCTAATGAACACTGAAGCTTTCTTT.

The V gene is TRBV28, the J gene TRBJ2-4; D might be TRBD1 (5 bases). This CDR3 contains 15 residues. The V and J ends lost 5 bases and 0 bases respectively, with 11 bases between them. Per the germline V gene, CDR1 is MDHEN and CDR2 is SYDVKM. CDR3 bases: TGTGCCAGCAGTCAAAAGGGGCGAGCCAAAAACATTCAGTACTTC. Translated: CASSQKGRAKNIQYF.

This chain uses TRBV19 with TRBJ2-2; 11 bases map to TRBD2. This CDR3 spans 18 amino acids. Germline CDR1 LNHDA, CDR2 SQIVND (reference sequence). The V and J ends lost 5 bases and 1 base, in that order; junction bases with no gene match: 9. CDR3 in amino acids: CASSSLLAGVLNTGELFF. The CDR3 region has the DNA TGTGCCAGTAGTTCCCTACTAGCGGGGGTACTGAACACCGGGGAGCTGTTTTTT. The complete variable domain, with remaining parts taken from reference TRBV19 and TRBJ2-2, reads DGGITQSPKYLFRKEGQNVTLSCEQNLNHDAMYWYRQDPGQGLRLIYYSQIVNDFQKGDIAEGYSVSREKKESFPLTVTSAQKNPTAFYLCASSSLLAGVLNTGELFFGEGSRLTVL.

This clonotype was found many times. The chain carries TRBV7-2 and TRBJ2-4, with 7 bases lining up with TRBD1. The CDR3 is 15 residues long. Trimming removed 5 bases from V and 10 bases from J; junction bases left unmatched: 14. Germline V lookup: CDR1 SGHTA, CDR2 FQGNSA. The CDR3: CASSPTGYPLNIQYF. For the CDR3, the DNA is TGTGCCAGCAGCCCGACAGGGTATCCCCTAAATATTCAGTACTTC. The full variable domain, completed using reference TRBV7-2 and TRBJ2-4, is GAGVSQSPSNKVTEKGKDVELRCDPISGHTALYWYRQSLGQGLEFLIYFQGNSAPDKSGLPSDRFSAERTGGSVSTLTIQRTQQEDSAVYLCASSPTGYPLNIQYFGAGTRLSVL.

The chain links TRBV7-9 to TRBJ1-4, with TRBD1 matching over 10 bases. Germline values: CDR1 SEHNR, CDR2 FQNEAQ (reference sequence). Unmatched junction bases numbered 10, after V lost 2 bases and J lost 7 bases. The CDR3 has 17 residues. CDR3 DNA: TGTGCCAGCAGCTTAACCCTTCGACAGGGGGCGGTTGAAAAACTGTTTTTT. Translated: CASSLTLRQGAVEKLFF.

This clonotype was found a few times. The chain combines TRBV6-4 with TRBJ2-7; D possibly uses TRBD1 or TRBD2 (5 bases each). Germline assignment: CDR1 MRHNA and CDR2 SNTAGT. This CDR3 region has 16 residues. V lost 0 bases, J lost 1 base, and 13 bases lay in between. The CDR3: CASSDSSRDHSYEQYF. The CDR3 bases are TGTGCCAGCAGTGACTCCAGCAGGGACCATTCCTACGAGCAGTACTTC.

The CDR3 loop is CASSSPGHFYNEQFF. The CDR3 DNA follows: TGTGCCAGCAGCTCACCGGGACACTTCTACAATGAGCAGTTCTTC. This chain connects TRBV11-2 to TRBJ2-1, with D perhaps TRBD1 (6 bases). V shed 4 bases and J shed 3 bases, with 13 bases lying between them. There are 15 residues in the CDR3. The germline gives CDR1 SGHAT, CDR2 FQNNGV. The variable domain in full, completed from reference TRBV11-2 and TRBJ2-1, reads EAGVAQSPRYKIIEKRQSVAFWCNPISGHATLYWYQQILGQGPKLLIQFQNNGVVDDSQLPKDRFSAERLKGVDSTLKIQPAKLEDSAVYLCASSSPGHFYNEQFFGPGTRLTVL.

A word on this clonotype: Germline and junction disagree at one end, which may indicate a read error. This chain joins TRBV6-1 and TRBJ2-1, with TRBD2 identical over 8 bases. The germline CDR1 and CDR2 sequences are MNHNS and SASEGT. This CDR3 is built from 15 residues. The CDR3 here is CASRQRGSNYNGQFF. DNA of the CDR3: TGTGCCAGCAGGCAGCGGGGGTCTAACTACAATGGGCAGTTCTTC.

This clonotype was detected only a few times. The chain joins TRBV19 to TRBJ2-3; 9 bases line up with TRBD2. The germline gives CDR1 LNHDA, CDR2 SQIVND (reference sequence). The CDR3 extends over 15 amino acids. Trimming at V came to 1 base and at J to 5 bases, leaving 4 bases not matched to a gene. The DNA for the CDR3 is TGTGCCAGTAGTATAGCCACTAGCGGGCGAGATACGCAGTATTTT. Translation: CASSIATSGRDTQYF.

This clonotype has only a few counts. This sequence joins TRBV12-3 or TRBV12-4 and TRBJ1-2; TRBD1 matches at 7 bases. This CDR3 region has 15 residues. V shed 7 bases, J shed 1 base, and the junction held 9 bases outside the gene matches. This CDR3 is CASINGQDFNYGYTF. CDR3 DNA: TGTGCCAGCATCAATGGACAGGACTTTAACTATGGCTACACCTTC.

The chain joins TRBV3-1 to TRBJ2-1; 11 nucleotides align to TRBD2. CDR3 length: 19 amino acids. Losses at the gene ends were 2 bases for V and 2 bases for J; bases not matched to a gene: 11. The V gene's germline CDR1 is LGHDT and CDR2 YNNKEL (reference sequence). The CDR3 DNA reads as TGTGCCAGCAGCCAATTAACTAGCGGGGGTGAATTCCCCTACAATGAGCAGTTCTTC. The encoded protein is CASSQLTSGGEFPYNEQFF.

There are a few counts of this clonotype. The chain combines TRBV12-3 or TRBV12-4 with TRBJ2-1; the D gene is possibly TRBD1 (6 bases). Trimming cost V 6 bases and J 2 bases, with 14 bases left between them. This CDR3 has 15 amino acids. CDR3 protein: CASSPLGQTYNEQFF. The CDR3 DNA reads as TGTGCCAGCAGCCCCCTAGGACAGACCTACAATGAGCAGTTCTTC.

The chain carries TRBV28 and TRBJ1-1; D is perhaps TRBD1 (5 bases). CDR3 size: 14 residues. Germline V gives CDR1 MDHEN, CDR2 SYDVKM. The ends were cut back, 7 bases at V and 8 bases at J, with 20 bases in the middle. The CDR3 bases are TGTGCCAGCACCACTGGGTGGGGGTTCCGCGAAGCTTTCTTT. It is translated as CASTTGWGFREAFF. Based on the CDR3 plus reference TRBV28 and TRBJ1-1, the full variable domain is DVKVTQSSRYLVKRTGEKVFLECVQDMDHENMFWYRQDPGLGLRLIYFSYDVKMKEKGDIPEGYSVSREKKERFSLILESASTNQTSMYLCASTTGWGFREAFFGQGTRLTVV.

The chain employs TRBV20-1 and TRBJ2-3, with 10 bases fitting TRBD2. CDR3 length: 16 residues. Germline assignment: CDR1 DFQATT and CDR2 SNEGSKA (reference sequence). The V segment lost 0 bases and the J segment 0 bases; nucleotides outside the gene matches: 3. The CDR3, as DNA: TGCAGTGCTAGAGATACTAGCGGGGAAAGCACAGATACGCAGTATTTT. This codes for CSARDTSGESTDTQYF.

The chain links TRBV4-2 to TRBJ2-3; 8 bases align to TRBD2. With 4 bases clipped from V and 6 bases from J, the junction kept 9 bases outside the gene matches. The CDR3 sequence is 15 residues long. The V gene's germline CDR1 is LGHNA and CDR2 YNFKEQ. The chain's CDR3 is CASSPTGGAWDTQYF. The CDR3 DNA is TGTGCCAGCAGCCCCACCGGGGGGGCCTGGGATACGCAGTATTTT.

This clonotype was observed many times. The chain couples TRBV7-2 to TRBJ2-1; 7 bases are shared with TRBD1. CDR1 is SGHTA, CDR2 FQGNSA, per germline. V was clipped by 2 bases and J by 6 bases; unmatched bases: 4. The CDR3 sequence is 14 residues long. CDR3 DNA sequence: TGTGCCAGCAGCTTAAAGGGGACAGCCAATGAGCAGTTCTTC. Translated, it gives CASSLKGTANEQFF.

The gene calls are TRBV12-3 or TRBV12-4 and TRBJ1-4; D ambiguous. CDR3 length: 14 amino acids. Trimming pared 6 bases from V and 7 bases from J, leaving 15 bases between. The DNA of the CDR3 is TGTGCCAGCAGCTCAGCGGGGTTCGGTGAAAAACTGTTTTTT. This gives the protein CASSSAGFGEKLFF.

This clonotype was seen a handful of times. J is TRBJ2-1 and V is TRBV6-1; possibly TRBD2 for D (5 bases). Germline V gives CDR1 MNHNS, CDR2 SASEGT. V lost 8 bases and J lost 8, with 16 bases in between. The length of the CDR3 is 13 residues. The CDR3 DNA is TGTGCCAGCGAAGTCCGAGGGATAGATGAGCAGTTCTTC. Its translation is CASEVRGIDEQFF.

The rearrangement joins TRBV27 to TRBJ2-7, with TRBD2 as a possible D gene (6 bases). The CDR3 totals 14 residues. The ends were cut back, 4 bases at V and 3 bases at J, with 13 bases in the middle. The germline V gene has CDR1 MNHEY and CDR2 SMNVEV (reference sequence). The CDR3 coding sequence is TGTGCCAGCAGTTCGCGGGACCAGGGCTACGAGCAGTACTTC. Protein sequence: CASSSRDQGYEQYF.

The chain links TRBV27 to TRBJ1-6, with TRBD1 as a possible D gene (5 bases). With 5 bases removed from V and 5 bases from J, the gap between germline ends came to 13 bases. CDR3 size: 15 residues. Germline V CDR1 and CDR2: MNHEY, SMNVEV (reference sequence). CDR3 protein: CASSDSTSNNSPLHF. Written as DNA, the CDR3 is TGTGCCAGCAGTGACAGTACCTCGAATAATTCACCCCTCCACTTT.